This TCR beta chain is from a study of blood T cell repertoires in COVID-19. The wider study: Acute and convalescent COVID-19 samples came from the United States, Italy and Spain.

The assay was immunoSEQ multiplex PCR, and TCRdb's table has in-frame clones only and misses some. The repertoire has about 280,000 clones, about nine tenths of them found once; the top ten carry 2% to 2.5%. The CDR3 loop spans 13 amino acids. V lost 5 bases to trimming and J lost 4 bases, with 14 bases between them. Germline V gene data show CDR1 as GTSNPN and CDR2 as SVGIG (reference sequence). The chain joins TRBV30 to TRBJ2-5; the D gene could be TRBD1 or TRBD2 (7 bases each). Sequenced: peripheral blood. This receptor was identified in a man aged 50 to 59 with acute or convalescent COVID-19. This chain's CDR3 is CAWGEGAAETQYF. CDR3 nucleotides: TGTGCCTGGGGGGAGGGGGCGGCAGAGACCCAGTACTTC.